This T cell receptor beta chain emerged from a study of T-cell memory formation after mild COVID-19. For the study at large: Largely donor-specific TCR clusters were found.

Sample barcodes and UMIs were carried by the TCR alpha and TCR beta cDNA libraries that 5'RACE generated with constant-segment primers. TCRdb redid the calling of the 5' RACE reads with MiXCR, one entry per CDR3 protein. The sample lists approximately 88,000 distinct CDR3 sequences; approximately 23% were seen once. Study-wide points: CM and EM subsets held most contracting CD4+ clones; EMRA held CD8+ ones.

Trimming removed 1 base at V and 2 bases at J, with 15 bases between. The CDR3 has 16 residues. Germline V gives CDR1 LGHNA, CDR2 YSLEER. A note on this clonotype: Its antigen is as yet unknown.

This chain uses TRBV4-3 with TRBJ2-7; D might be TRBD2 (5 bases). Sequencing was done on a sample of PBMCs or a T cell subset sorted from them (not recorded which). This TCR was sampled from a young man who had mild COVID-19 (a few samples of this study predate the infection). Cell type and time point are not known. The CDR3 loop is CASSQGLWTGTYEQYF. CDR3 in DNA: TGCGCCAGCAGCCAAGGGTTGTGGACGGGGACCTACGAGCAGTACTTC.